This T cell receptor beta chain is from a study of blood T cell repertoires in COVID-19. Study in general: Material from acute and convalescent COVID-19 was sourced from the United States, Italy and Spain. PBMCs, B-cell-depleted T cells, or T cells provided the cDNA or gDNA that made up the material.

Looked up from germline, CDR1 is LNHNV and CDR2 is YYDKDF (reference sequence). Germline trimming cut 1 base from V and 4 bases from J; bases unmatched to any gene: 4. The CDR3 contains 15 residues. In the original analysis: Estimation of nucleated cell counts was performed using reference gene primer amplification. Profiled with immunoSEQ multiplex PCR; TCRdb holds only in-frame clones, not every one. That table furnishes V, J and clone size, whereas the DNA furnished D and trimming. The table includes about 64,000 clones, around 83% detected once. This chain connects TRBV15 to TRBJ2-3; 8 bases agree with TRBD1. The source of this sequence is a human donor in a cohort sampled during active COVID-19. Material for sequencing was peripheral blood. CDR3 loop: CATSRGTGSADTQYF. In DNA, the CDR3 is TGTGCCACCAGCAGAGGGACAGGGTCGGCAGATACGCAGTATTTT.